This TCR beta chain was documented in a study of CD4+ T cells in melanoma. This clone has just a few counts. The target antigen is unknown. The method was immunoSEQ multiplex PCR; TCRdb's version includes in-frame clones alone and lacks a portion of them. The repertoire holds 12,000 to 15,000 clones, approximately 62% seen once, with 15% to 20% in the top ten. Study-wide findings and caveats: A reported correlation linked neoantigen-specific CD4+ T cells to CD8+, macrophage and B cell function. In melanoma, neoantigen-specific CD4+ T cells reportedly differed in differentiation state.

Germline CDR1 reads GTSNPN; CDR2 reads SVGIG (reference sequence). V lost 5 bases and J lost 0, with 7 bases in between. The CDR3 is 12 amino acids. This TCR was sampled from a human donor with melanoma. The gene calls are TRBV30 and TRBJ1-1; D gene uncertain. Sequenced: cells from a culture (not recorded whether cultured in vitro). CDR3 DNA: TGTGCCTGGGGACGGATGAACACTGAAGCTTTCTTT. It translates to CAWGRMNTEAFF.